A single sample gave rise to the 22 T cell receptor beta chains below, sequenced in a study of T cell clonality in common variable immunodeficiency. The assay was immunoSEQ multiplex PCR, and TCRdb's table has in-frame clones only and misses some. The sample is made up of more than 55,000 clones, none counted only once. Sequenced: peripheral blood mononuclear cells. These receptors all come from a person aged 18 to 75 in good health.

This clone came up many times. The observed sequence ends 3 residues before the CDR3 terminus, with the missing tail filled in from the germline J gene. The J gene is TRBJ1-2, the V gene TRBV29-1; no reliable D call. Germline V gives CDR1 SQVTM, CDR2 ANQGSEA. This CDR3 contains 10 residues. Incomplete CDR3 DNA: TGCAGCGTTGACAGTAACGGC. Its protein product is CSVDSNG. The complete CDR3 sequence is CSVDSNGYTF.

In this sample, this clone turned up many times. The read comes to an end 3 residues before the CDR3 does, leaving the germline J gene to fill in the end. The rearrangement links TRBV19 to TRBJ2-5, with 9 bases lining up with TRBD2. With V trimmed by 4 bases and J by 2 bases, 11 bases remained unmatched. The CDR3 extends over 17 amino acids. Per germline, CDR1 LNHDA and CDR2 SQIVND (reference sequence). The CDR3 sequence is CASSTPGVAGVQETQYF. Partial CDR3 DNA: TGTGCCAGTAGTACACCCGGAGTAGCGGGAGTACAAGAGACC.

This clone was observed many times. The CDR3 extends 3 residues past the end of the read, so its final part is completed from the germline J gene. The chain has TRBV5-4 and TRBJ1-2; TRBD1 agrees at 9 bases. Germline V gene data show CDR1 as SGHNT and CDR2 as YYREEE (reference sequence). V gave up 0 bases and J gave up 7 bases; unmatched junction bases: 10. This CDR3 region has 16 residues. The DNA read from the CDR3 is TGTGCCAGCAGCTTGGTGGCGGGACAGGGTGACGGTGGC. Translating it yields CASSLVAGQGDGG. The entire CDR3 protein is CASSLVAGQGDGGYTF. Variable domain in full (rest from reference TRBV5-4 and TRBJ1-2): ETGVTQSPTHLIKTRGQQVTLRCSSQSGHNTVSWYQQALGQGPQFIFQYYREEENGRGNFPPRFSGLQFPNYSSELNVNALELDDSALYLCASSLVAGQGDGGYTFGSGTRLTVV.

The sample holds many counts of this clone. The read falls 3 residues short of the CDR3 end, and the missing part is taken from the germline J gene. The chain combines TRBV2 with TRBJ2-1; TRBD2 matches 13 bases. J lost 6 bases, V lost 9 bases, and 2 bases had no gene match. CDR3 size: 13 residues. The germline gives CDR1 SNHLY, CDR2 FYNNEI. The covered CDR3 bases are TGTGCCAGTCGACTAGCGGGAGGCAATGAG. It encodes CASRLAGGNE. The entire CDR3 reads CASRLAGGNEQFF.

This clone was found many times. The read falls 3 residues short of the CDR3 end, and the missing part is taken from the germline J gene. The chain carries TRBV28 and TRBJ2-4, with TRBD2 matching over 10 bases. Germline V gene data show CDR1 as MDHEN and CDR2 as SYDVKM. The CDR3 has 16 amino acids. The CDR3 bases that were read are TGTGCCAGCAGTTTAGGGGCCTCTAGCGGGAGCTGGTTT. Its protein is CASSLGASSGSWF. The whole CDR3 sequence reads CASSLGASSGSWFQYF.

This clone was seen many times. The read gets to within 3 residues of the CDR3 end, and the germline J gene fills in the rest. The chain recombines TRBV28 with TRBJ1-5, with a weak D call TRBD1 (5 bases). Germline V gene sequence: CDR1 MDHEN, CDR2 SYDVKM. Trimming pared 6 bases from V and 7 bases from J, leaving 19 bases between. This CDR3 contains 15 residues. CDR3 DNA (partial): TGTGCCAGCAGGCCTGAGGGGTGGCGTCGCCAGCCC. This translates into CASRPEGWRRQP. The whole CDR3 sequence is CASRPEGWRRQPQHF.

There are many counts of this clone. Partial CDR3 DNA: TGTGCCAGTATTGGGCCGGGGGTAGATACG. Translating it yields CASIGPGVDT. Given in full, the CDR3 is CASIGPGVDTQYF. The chain carries TRBV19 and TRBJ2-3; the D gene is possibly TRBD2 (6 bases). The read falls 3 residues short of the CDR3 end, and the missing part is taken from the germline J gene. V was cut by 7 bases and J by 5 bases, with 13 bases left in between. Germline loops: CDR1 LNHDA, CDR2 SQIVND (reference sequence). This CDR3 is built from 13 residues.

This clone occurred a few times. CDR3 loop: CSAREGAGETQYF. Partial CDR3 DNA: TGCAGTGCCCGCGAAGGGGCGGGGGAGACC. The gene calls are TRBV20-1 and TRBJ2-5; a possible D gene is TRBD2 (6 bases). The DNA ends 3 residues before the CDR3 does, and the rest of the CDR3 is filled in from the germline J gene. In germline, CDR1 is DFQATT, CDR2 SNEGSKA (reference sequence). V was pared by 6 bases and J by 5 bases, with 16 bases between. CDR3 length equals 13 residues.

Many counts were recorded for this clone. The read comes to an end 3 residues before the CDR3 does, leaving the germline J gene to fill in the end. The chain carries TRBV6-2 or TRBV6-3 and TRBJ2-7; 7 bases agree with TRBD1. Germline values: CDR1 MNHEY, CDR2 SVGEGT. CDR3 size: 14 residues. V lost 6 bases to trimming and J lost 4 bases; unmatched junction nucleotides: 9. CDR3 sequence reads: CASSRIGTEYEQYF. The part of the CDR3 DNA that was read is TGTGCCAGCAGCCGTATCGGGACAGAATACGAG.

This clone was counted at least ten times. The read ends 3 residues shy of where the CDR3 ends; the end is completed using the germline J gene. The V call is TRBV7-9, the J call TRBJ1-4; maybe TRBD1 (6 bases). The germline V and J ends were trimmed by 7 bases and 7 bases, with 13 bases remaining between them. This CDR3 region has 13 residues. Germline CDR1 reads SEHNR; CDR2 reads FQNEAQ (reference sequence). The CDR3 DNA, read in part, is TGTGCCAGCAACTACAGGGAAAGTGAAAAA. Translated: CASNYRESEK. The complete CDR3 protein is CASNYRESEKLFF.

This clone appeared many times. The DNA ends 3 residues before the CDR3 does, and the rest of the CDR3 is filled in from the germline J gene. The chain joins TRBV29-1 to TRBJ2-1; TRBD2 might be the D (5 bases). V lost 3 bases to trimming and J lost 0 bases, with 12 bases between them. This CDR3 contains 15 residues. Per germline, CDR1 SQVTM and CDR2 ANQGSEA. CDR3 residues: CSVDSDFSSYNEQFF. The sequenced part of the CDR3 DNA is TGCAGCGTTGACTCGGACTTTAGCTCCTACAATGAG.

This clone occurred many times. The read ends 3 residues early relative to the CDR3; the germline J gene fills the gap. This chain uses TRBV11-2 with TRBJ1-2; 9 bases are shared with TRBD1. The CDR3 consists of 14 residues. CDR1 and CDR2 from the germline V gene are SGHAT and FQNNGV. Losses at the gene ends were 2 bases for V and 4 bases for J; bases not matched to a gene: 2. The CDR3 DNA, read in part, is TGTGCCAGCAGCTTAACAGGGGGCACCTATGGC. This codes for CASSLTGGTYG. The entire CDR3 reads CASSLTGGTYGYTF.

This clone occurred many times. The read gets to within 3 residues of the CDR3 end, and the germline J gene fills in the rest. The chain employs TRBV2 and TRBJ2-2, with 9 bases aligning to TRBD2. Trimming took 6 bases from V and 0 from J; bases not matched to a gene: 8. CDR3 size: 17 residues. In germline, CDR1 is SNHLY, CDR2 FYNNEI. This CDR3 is CASSPPSGASNTGELFF. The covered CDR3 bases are TGTGCCAGCAGCCCCCCTAGCGGGGCGTCGAACACCGGGGAG.

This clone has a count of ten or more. The covered CDR3 bases are TGTGCCAGCTCTCTAGCGGGATTGGAGACC. It specifies CASSLAGLET. In full, the CDR3 is CASSLAGLETQYF. The chain is built from TRBV18 and TRBJ2-5, with 9 positions matching TRBD2. The DNA ends 3 residues before the CDR3 does, and the rest of the CDR3 is filled in from the germline J gene. Trimming at V came to 6 bases and at J to 5 bases, leaving 4 bases not matched to a gene. Germline loops: CDR1 KGHSH, CDR2 LQKENI. CDR3 length: 13 residues.

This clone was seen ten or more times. CDR3 residues: CAWSAGTSSYNEQFF. Incomplete CDR3 DNA: TGTGCCTGGAGTGCCGGGACTAGCTCCTACAATGAG. The chain links TRBV30 to TRBJ2-1; 8 nucleotides align to TRBD2. The sequenced fragment ends 3 residues before the CDR3 boundary, so the rest is inferred from the germline J gene. V shed 1 base and J 0 bases; nucleotides not matched to a gene: 2. Germline CDR1 reads GTSNPN; CDR2 reads SVGIG (reference sequence). The length of the CDR3 is 15 residues. The whole variable domain, filled in from reference TRBV30 and TRBJ2-1, reads SQTIHQWPATLVQPVGSPLSLECTVEGTSNPNLYWYRQAAGRGLQLLFYSVGIGQISSEVPQNLSASRPQDRQFILSSKKLLLSDSGFYLCAWSAGTSSYNEQFFGPGTRLTVL.

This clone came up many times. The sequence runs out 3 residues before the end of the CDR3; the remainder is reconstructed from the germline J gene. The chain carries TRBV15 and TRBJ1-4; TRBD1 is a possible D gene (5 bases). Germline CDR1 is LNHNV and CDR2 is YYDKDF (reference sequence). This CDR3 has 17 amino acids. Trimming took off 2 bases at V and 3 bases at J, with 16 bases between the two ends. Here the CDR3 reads CATSRRVSGPANEKLFF. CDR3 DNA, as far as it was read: TGTGCCACCAGCAGAAGAGTATCAGGGCCGGCTAATGAAAAA.

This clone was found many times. This CDR3 reads CASSLRPRATYNEQFF. Incomplete CDR3 DNA: TGTGCCAGCAGCTTACGACCCAGGGCAACCTACAATGAG. The chain combines TRBV7-3 with TRBJ2-1; D may be TRBD1 (5 bases). The read ends 3 residues early relative to the CDR3; the germline J gene fills the gap. The germline V gene encodes CDR1 SGHTA and CDR2 FQGTGA. The CDR3 runs to 16 residues. The germline V and J ends were trimmed by 2 bases and 2 bases, with 13 bases remaining between them.

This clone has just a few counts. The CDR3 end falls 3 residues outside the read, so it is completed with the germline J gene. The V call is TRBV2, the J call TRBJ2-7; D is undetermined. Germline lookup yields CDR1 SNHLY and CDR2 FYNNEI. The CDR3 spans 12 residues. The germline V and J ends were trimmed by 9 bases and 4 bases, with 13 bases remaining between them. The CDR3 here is CARPPRGYEQYF. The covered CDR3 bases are TGTGCCAGACCCCCCCGAGGTTACGAG.

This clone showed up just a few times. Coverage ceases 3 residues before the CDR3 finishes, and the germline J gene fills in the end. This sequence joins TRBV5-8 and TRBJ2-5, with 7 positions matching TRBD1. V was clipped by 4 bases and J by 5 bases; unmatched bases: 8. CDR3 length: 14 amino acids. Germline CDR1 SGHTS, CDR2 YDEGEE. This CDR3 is CASSARQGTETQYF. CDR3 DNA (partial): TGTGCCAGCAGCGCGCGACAGGGAACCGAGACC.

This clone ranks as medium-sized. CDR3 DNA (partial): TGCAGTGCTAGAGACCCAGCGGGAGTCCCAGATACG. Translation gives CSARDPAGVPDT. The entire CDR3 protein is CSARDPAGVPDTQYF. The V gene is TRBV20-1, the J gene TRBJ2-3, with TRBD2 matching over 8 bases. The observed sequence ends 3 residues before the CDR3 terminus, with the missing tail filled in from the germline J gene. This CDR3 spans 15 amino acids. J was trimmed by 4 bases and V by 0 bases; bases with no gene match: 6. The germline CDR1 and CDR2 sequences are DFQATT and SNEGSKA (reference sequence).

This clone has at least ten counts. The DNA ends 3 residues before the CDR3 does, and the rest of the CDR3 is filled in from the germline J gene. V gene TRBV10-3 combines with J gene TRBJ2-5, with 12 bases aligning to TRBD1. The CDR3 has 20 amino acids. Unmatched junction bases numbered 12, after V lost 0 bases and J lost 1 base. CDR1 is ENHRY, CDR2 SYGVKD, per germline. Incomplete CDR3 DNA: TGTGCCATCAGTGAGTCTAAGGGACAGGGGGCGAAAGGCGTCCAAGAGACC. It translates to CAISESKGQGAKGVQET. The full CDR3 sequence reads CAISESKGQGAKGVQETQYF.

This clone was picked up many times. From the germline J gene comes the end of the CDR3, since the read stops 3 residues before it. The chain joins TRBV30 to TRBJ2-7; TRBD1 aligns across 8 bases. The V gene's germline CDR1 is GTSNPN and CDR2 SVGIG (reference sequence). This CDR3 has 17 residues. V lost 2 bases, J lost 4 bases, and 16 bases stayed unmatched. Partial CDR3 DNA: TGTGCCTGGAGTTTCTCCCGAGGGACAGGAGGCTATTACGAG. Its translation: CAWSFSRGTGGYYE. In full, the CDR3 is CAWSFSRGTGGYYEQYF. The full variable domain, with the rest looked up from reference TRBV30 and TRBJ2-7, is SQTIHQWPATLVQPVGSPLSLECTVEGTSNPNLYWYRQAAGRGLQLLFYSVGIGQISSEVPQNLSASRPQDRQFILSSKKLLLSDSGFYLCAWSFSRGTGGYYEQYFGPGTRLTVT.